This TCR beta chain was retrieved from a study of T cells in Graves' hyperthyroidism and ophthalmopathy. Study-wide points: Ophthalmopathy and stable hyperthyroidism were told apart by a 13 V-J model. In the blood, most expanded thyroid clonotypes above 0.001 appeared as well.

What was amplified from RNA transcripts were TCR beta CDR3 regions. In the first-round RT-PCR of the TCR CDR3, the HTBI primer set was used. TCRdb ran MiXCR on the multiplex PCR reads and lists one entry per CDR3 protein. Counted here are around 390,000 distinct CDR3 sequences, about 14% occurring once; the ten biggest clones make up around 20%. V dropped 0 bases and J dropped 2; count of bases not matched to a gene: 2. Germline-derived CDR1 and CDR2 are SGHRS and YFSETQ. The CDR3 has 16 amino acids. Worth noting for this clonotype: The antigen is undetermined.

Patients showing uncontrolled infection, other autoimmune disease, pregnancy or lactation were ineligible. Diagnosing involved the use of clinical symptoms, serum thyroxine and TRAb, thyroid ultrasound and orbital computed tomography. The genes are TRBV5-1 and TRBJ1-6; 7 nucleotides match TRBD1. The sample was blood. The sequence derives from a woman younger than 45 with Graves' ophthalmopathy. The CDR3 sequence is CASSLAGGTYNSPLHF. CDR3 DNA: TGCGCCAGCAGCTTGGCAGGGGGAACCTATAATTCACCCCTCCACTTT.